This T cell receptor (beta chain) appears in the sequencing data of a study of OX40 agonist ivuxolimab in advanced cancers. The CDR3 length is 14 residues. Trimming cost V 7 bases and J 10 bases; bases outside gene matches: 13. Germline-derived CDR1 and CDR2 are WSHSY and SAAADI. The table came from immunoSEQ multiplex PCR; TCRdb's copy has only in-frame clones and leaves some out. Among 65,000 to 80,000 clones listed, around 86% were seen once. Regarding this clone: Other DNA variants within this sample encode the same CDR3.

The chain recombines TRBV10-2 with TRBJ1-2; TRBD1 matches at 9 bases. The starting material was CD4+ or CD8+ T cells sorted from blood, obtained in a trial of the OX40 agonist ivuxolimab. The sequence was obtained from an adult with an advanced solid tumor such as melanoma, head and neck, liver or kidney cancer. CDR3 coding DNA: TGCGCCAGCAAAAGACCGGGACAGGGAATAGACTACACCTTC. This sequence encodes CASKRPGQGIDYTF.